Listed below are T cell receptor beta chains from one sample, sequenced in a study of OX40 agonist ivuxolimab in advanced cancers. The data were produced by immunoSEQ multiplex PCR, yet TCRdb's version contains in-frame clones alone and is incomplete. The repertoire holds tens of thousands of clones, with roughly 87% as singletons. Here the sequenced sample was CD4+ or CD8+ T cells sorted from blood, taken in a trial of the OX40 agonist ivuxolimab. These receptors were obtained from an adult with an advanced solid tumor such as melanoma, head and neck, liver or kidney cancer. CDR3s leave out the opening cysteine and the closing phenylalanine or tryptophan.

j_gene: TRBJ1-4
v_gene: TRBV2
CDR3aa: ASGEGAEKLF

j_gene: TRBJ2-2
v_gene: TRBV7-7
CDR3aa: ASSPTYGTNTGELF

j_gene: TRBJ2-2
v_gene: TRBV18
CDR3aa: ASSPPVTGRTGELF

j_gene: TRBJ1-4
v_gene: TRBV14
CDR3aa: ASSQGRGGDNEKLF

j_gene: TRBJ2-3
v_gene: TRBV7-9
CDR3aa: ASSLAEGADTQY

j_gene: TRBJ1-4
v_gene: TRBV7-8
CDR3aa: ASSSPTGENEKLF

j_gene: TRBJ1-2
v_gene: TRBV19
CDR3aa: ASSPGTGFENYGYT

j_gene: TRBJ2-7
v_gene: TRBV7-8
CDR3aa: ASSSTGSYEQY

j_gene: TRBJ1-4
v_gene: TRBV7-9
CDR3aa: ASSYTKGWTNEKLF

j_gene: TRBJ2-7
v_gene: TRBV4-2
CDR3aa: ASSQRGGTYEQY

j_gene: TRBJ2-2
v_gene: TRBV7-6
CDR3aa: ASSLVTGFNGELF

j_gene: TRBJ2-5
v_gene: TRBV12-5
CDR3aa: ASGTGTAGSQETQY

j_gene: TRBJ1-5
v_gene: TRBV19
CDR3aa: ASSPWGVSHQPQH

j_gene: TRBJ2-7
v_gene: TRBV9
CDR3aa: ASSARGTSGAREQY

j_gene: TRBJ1-1
v_gene: TRBV5-4
CDR3aa: ASSPGQGNTEAF

j_gene: TRBJ1-2
v_gene: TRBV14
CDR3aa: ASSQEAGIRGYT

j_gene: TRBJ2-7
v_gene: TRBV6-5
CDR3aa: ASSRDRASYEQY

j_gene: TRBJ2-6
v_gene: TRBV10-1
CDR3aa: ASGWGQGTSGANVLT

j_gene: TRBJ1-1
v_gene: TRBV5-8
CDR3aa: ASSFRDRNTEAF

j_gene: TRBJ2-5
v_gene: TRBV29-1
CDR3aa: SVEVQGGQETQY

j_gene: TRBJ1-2
v_gene: TRBV6-4
CDR3aa: ASKKDGAIGYT

j_gene: TRBJ1-3
v_gene: TRBV18
CDR3aa: ASSSFSGTGQGNTIY

j_gene: TRBJ1-6
v_gene: TRBV19
CDR3aa: ASMGGSYNSPLH

j_gene: TRBJ2-7
v_gene: TRBV6-5
CDR3aa: ASSYDLTFYEQY

j_gene: TRBJ2-2
v_gene: TRBV5-6
CDR3aa: ASSYGTSGGPGELF

j_gene: TRBJ2-5
v_gene: TRBV19
CDR3aa: ASSIGAGKETQY

j_gene: TRBJ2-3
v_gene: TRBV7-2
CDR3aa: ASSWGLVGDTQY

j_gene: TRBJ2-3
v_gene: TRBV19
CDR3aa: ASREGRLGTDTQY

j_gene: TRBJ2-5
v_gene: TRBV6-5
CDR3aa: ASSYESYGTQY

j_gene: TRBJ1-2
v_gene: TRBV11-1
CDR3aa: ASSKEGDGYT

j_gene: TRBJ2-1
v_gene: TRBV6-5
CDR3aa: ASSYELVGRVEQF

j_gene: TRBJ1-2
v_gene: TRBV18
CDR3aa: ASSPQGADGYT

j_gene: TRBJ2-3
v_gene: TRBV5-4
CDR3aa: ASSGGIRGPTDTQY